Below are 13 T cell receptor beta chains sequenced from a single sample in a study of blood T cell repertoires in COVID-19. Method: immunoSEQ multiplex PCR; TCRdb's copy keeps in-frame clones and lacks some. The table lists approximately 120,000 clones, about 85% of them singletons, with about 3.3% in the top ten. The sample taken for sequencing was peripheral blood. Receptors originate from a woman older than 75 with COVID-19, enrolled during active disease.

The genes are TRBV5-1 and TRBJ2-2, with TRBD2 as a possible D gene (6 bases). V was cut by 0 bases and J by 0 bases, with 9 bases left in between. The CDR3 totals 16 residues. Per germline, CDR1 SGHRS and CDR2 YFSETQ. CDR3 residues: CASSLGDFTNTGELFF. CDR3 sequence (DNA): TGCGCCAGCAGCTTGGGGGACTTTACGAACACCGGGGAGCTGTTTTTT.

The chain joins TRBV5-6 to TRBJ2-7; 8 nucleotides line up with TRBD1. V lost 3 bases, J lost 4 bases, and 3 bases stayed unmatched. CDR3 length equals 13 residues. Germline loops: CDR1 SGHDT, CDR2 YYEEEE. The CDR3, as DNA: TGTGCCAGCAGCTATCGGACAGGGTACGAGCAGTACTTC. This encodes CASSYRTGYEQYF.

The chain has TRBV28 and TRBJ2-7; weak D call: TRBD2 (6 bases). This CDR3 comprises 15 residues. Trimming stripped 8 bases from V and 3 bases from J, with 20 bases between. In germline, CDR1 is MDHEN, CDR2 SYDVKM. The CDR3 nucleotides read TGTGCCAGCGGGGCCTCCGGGGGAGTGAACTACGAGCAGTACTTC. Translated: CASGASGGVNYEQYF. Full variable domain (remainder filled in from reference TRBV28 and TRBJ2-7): DVKVTQSSRYLVKRTGEKVFLECVQDMDHENMFWYRQDPGLGLRLIYFSYDVKMKEKGDIPEGYSVSREKKERFSLILESASTNQTSMYLCASGASGGVNYEQYFGPGTRLTVT.

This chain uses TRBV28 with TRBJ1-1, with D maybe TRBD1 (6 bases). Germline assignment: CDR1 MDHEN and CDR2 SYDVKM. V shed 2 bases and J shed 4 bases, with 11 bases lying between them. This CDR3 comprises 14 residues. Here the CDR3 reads CASSLRGGGTEAFF. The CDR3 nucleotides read TGTGCCAGCAGTTTAAGAGGGGGGGGCACTGAAGCTTTCTTT.

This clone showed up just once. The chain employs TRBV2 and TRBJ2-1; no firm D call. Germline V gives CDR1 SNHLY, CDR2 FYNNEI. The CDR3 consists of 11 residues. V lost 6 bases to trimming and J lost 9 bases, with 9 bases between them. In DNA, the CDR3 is TGTGCCAGCAGCCCTCTCGGTGAGCAGTTCTTC. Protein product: CASSPLGEQFF. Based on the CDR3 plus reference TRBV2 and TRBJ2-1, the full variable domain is EPEVTQTPSHQVTQMGQEVILRCVPISNHLYFYWYRQILGQKVEFLVSFYNNEISEKSEIFDDQFSVERPDGSNFTLKIRSTKLEDSAMYFCASSPLGEQFFGPGTRLTVL.

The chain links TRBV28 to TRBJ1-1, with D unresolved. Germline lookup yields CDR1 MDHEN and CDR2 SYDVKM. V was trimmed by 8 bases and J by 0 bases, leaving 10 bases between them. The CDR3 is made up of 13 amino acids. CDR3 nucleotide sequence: TGTGCCAGCGAAGAAGCCCTGAACACTGAAGCTTTCTTT. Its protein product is CASEEALNTEAFF.

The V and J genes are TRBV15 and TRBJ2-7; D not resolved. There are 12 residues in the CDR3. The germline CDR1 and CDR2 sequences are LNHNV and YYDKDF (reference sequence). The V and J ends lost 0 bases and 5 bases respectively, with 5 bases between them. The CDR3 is CATSRDQNEQYF. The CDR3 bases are TGTGCCACCAGCAGAGATCAGAACGAGCAGTACTTC.

Here the CDR3 DNA reads TGTGCCAGCAGCTACGGACAGGGAGGTAATGAGCAGTTCTTC. It is translated as CASSYGQGGNEQFF. The V call is TRBV7-2, the J call TRBJ2-1, with 8 bases matching TRBD1. The V segment lost 4 bases and the J segment 7 bases; nucleotides outside the gene matches: 6. CDR1 and CDR2 from the germline V gene are SGHTA and FQGNSA. This CDR3 has 14 residues.

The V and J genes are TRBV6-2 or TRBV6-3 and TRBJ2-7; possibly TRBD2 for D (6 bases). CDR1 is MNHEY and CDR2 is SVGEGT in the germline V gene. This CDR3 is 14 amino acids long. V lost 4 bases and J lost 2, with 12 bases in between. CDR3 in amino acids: CASSSSGGTYEQYF. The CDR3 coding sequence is TGTGCCAGCAGTTCCTCCGGGGGAACCTACGAGCAGTACTTC.

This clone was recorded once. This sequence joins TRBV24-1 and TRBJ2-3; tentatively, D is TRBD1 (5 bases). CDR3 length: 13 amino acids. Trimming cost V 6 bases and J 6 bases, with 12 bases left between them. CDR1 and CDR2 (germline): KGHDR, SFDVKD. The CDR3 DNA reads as TGTGCCACCAGTTCAGGGTCCGCTGATACGCAGTATTTT. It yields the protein CATSSGSADTQYF.

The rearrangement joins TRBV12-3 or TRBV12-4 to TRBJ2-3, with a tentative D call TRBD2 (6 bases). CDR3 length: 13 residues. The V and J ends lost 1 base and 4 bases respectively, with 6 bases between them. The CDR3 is CASSLGEADTQYF. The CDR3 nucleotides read TGTGCCAGCAGTTTAGGGGAGGCAGATACGCAGTATTTT.

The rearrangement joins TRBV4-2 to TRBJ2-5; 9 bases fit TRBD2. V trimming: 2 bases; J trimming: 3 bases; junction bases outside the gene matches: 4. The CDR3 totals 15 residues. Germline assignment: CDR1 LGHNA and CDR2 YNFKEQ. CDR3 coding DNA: TGTGCCAGCAGCCAAAGAGCGGGGGGAAAAGAGACCCAGTACTTC. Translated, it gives CASSQRAGGKETQYF.

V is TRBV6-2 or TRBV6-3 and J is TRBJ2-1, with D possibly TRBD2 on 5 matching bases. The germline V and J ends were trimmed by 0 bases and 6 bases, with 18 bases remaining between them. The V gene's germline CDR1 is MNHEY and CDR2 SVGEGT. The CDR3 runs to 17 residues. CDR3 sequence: CASSYSRDYPLRNEQFF. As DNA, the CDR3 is TGTGCCAGCAGTTACTCCCGGGATTACCCCCTACGCAATGAGCAGTTCTTC.